These T cell receptor beta chains were read from a single sample in a study of technical replicates of blood from a handful of donors. Using immunoSEQ multiplex PCR, the repertoire was profiled, and TCRdb retains in-frame clones only, with some absent. The sample contains roughly 56,000 clones, roughly 96% of which appear only once. Sample: PBMCs. The source of these receptors is a human donor in good health. Some clones in this sample may be carry-over from other donors' samples. CDR3s include the opening cysteine and the closing phenylalanine or tryptophan. The order of the fields is V gene, J gene, CDR3 protein.

V gene: TRBV6-5; J gene: TRBJ2-7; CDR3 protein: CASSSPRTGEIYEQYF
V gene: TRBV2; J gene: TRBJ2-7; CDR3 protein: CASSAEGGGSVEQYF
V gene: TRBV5-1; J gene: TRBJ1-1; CDR3 protein: CASTGGGSGAFF
V gene: TRBV27; J gene: TRBJ2-1; CDR3 protein: CASSYSGQWNEQFF
V gene: TRBV30; J gene: TRBJ2-5; CDR3 protein: CAWNGNQETQYF
V gene: TRBV7-2; J gene: TRBJ2-7; CDR3 protein: CASSLGGGLADPYSYEQYF
V gene: TRBV9; J gene: TRBJ2-5; CDR3 protein: CASGKGYQETQYF
V gene: TRBV4-2; J gene: TRBJ1-2; CDR3 protein: CASSQLIFVRDRTDYGYTF
V gene: TRBV6-4; J gene: TRBJ1-2; CDR3 protein: CASSDSGAGYTF
V gene: TRBV7-8; J gene: TRBJ1-6; CDR3 protein: CASSLDRLIYNSPLHF
V gene: TRBV11-3; J gene: TRBJ2-1; CDR3 protein: CASSSRGGVNEQFF
V gene: TRBV6-6; J gene: TRBJ1-1; CDR3 protein: CASSYPSLNTEAFF
V gene: TRBV2; J gene: TRBJ1-2; CDR3 protein: CASLGGASYGYTF
V gene: TRBV6-6; J gene: TRBJ2-7; CDR3 protein: CASRREVAGVYEQYF
V gene: TRBV6-1; J gene: TRBJ1-5; CDR3 protein: CASSEGAGTTGNQPQHF
V gene: TRBV23-1; J gene: TRBJ1-5; CDR3 protein: CASSQRRLRGQGVSNQPQHF
V gene: TRBV7-9; J gene: TRBJ1-6; CDR3 protein: CASSLGRDNSPLHF
V gene: TRBV19; J gene: TRBJ1-1; CDR3 protein: CASINKGRSEAFF
V gene: TRBV5-1; J gene: TRBJ2-1; CDR3 protein: CASSFELAGSSEQFF
V gene: TRBV2; J gene: TRBJ1-5; CDR3 protein: CASSENEGQPQHF
V gene: TRBV6-6; J gene: TRBJ1-5; CDR3 protein: CASSYVDRGPQPQHF
V gene: TRBV7-9; J gene: TRBJ1-1; CDR3 protein: CASSETGGEAFF
V gene: TRBV6-1; J gene: TRBJ1-5; CDR3 protein: CASRRNREQPQHF
V gene: TRBV6-5; J gene: TRBJ1-1; CDR3 protein: CASSYSSTFMNTEAFF
V gene: TRBV7-8; J gene: TRBJ2-7; CDR3 protein: CASKLGRPGVSYEQYF
V gene: TRBV5-6; J gene: TRBJ2-7; CDR3 protein: CASSLGGTAAYEQYF
V gene: TRBV5-1; J gene: TRBJ1-6; CDR3 protein: CASSGDPGVNSYNSPLHF
V gene: TRBV9; J gene: TRBJ2-1; CDR3 protein: CASSEWVAGDNEQFF
V gene: TRBV5-1; J gene: TRBJ1-4; CDR3 protein: CASSLLAQGGEKLFF
V gene: TRBV27; J gene: TRBJ2-7; CDR3 protein: CASSPYTPGQGYEQYF
V gene: TRBV9; J gene: TRBJ2-1; CDR3 protein: CASSVASWTDRGEQFF
V gene: TRBV19; J gene: TRBJ1-2; CDR3 protein: CAARLQGYGYTF
V gene: TRBV5-4; J gene: TRBJ2-1; CDR3 protein: CASSLDRFGEQFF
V gene: TRBV7-9; J gene: TRBJ2-7; CDR3 protein: CASSLPGGLEQYF
V gene: TRBV7-3; J gene: TRBJ2-1; CDR3 protein: CASSRSESSYNEQFF
V gene: TRBV4-1; J gene: TRBJ2-7; CDR3 protein: CASSQAWQDFYEQYF
V gene: TRBV4-3; J gene: TRBJ2-2; CDR3 protein: CASSRALTGGGTGELFF
V gene: TRBV6-5; J gene: TRBJ1-6; CDR3 protein: CASSYEGTANSPLHF
V gene: TRBV25-1; J gene: TRBJ2-7; CDR3 protein: CASSGLGGKQYF
V gene: TRBV9; J gene: TRBJ1-1; CDR3 protein: CASRDLGRNTEAFF
V gene: TRBV5-1; J gene: TRBJ1-1; CDR3 protein: CASSRPGQEAFF
V gene: TRBV7-9; J gene: TRBJ1-2; CDR3 protein: CASSLRDSNYGYTF
V gene: TRBV18; J gene: TRBJ1-2; CDR3 protein: CASSRGLGERDGYTF
V gene: TRBV9; J gene: TRBJ2-5; CDR3 protein: CASSAGTSGGIGETQYF
V gene: TRBV10-3; J gene: TRBJ1-1; CDR3 protein: CAISATGVNEAFF
V gene: TRBV5-4; J gene: TRBJ2-7; CDR3 protein: CASSSVNTYEQYF
V gene: TRBV5-5; J gene: TRBJ2-2; CDR3 protein: CASSLPGQGPYGELFF
V gene: TRBV7-8; J gene: TRBJ1-1; CDR3 protein: CASSLESGTEAFF
V gene: TRBV2; J gene: TRBJ2-5; CDR3 protein: CASAGETQYF